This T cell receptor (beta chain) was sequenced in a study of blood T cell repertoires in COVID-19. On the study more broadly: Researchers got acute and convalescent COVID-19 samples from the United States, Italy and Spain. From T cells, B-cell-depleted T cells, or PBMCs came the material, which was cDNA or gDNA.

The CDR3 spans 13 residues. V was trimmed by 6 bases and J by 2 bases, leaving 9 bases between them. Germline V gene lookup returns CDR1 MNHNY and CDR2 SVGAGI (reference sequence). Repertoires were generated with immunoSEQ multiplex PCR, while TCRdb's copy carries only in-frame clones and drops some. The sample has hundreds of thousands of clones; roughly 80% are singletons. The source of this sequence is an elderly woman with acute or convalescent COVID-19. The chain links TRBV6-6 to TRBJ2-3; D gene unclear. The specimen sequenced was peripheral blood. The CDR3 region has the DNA TGTGCCAGCAGCCGACGAGTCACAGATACGCAGTATTTT. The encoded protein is CASSRRVTDTQYF.